Below, 28 T cell receptor beta chains from the same sample are listed, as sequenced in a study of shared clonotypes between healthy human individuals. Assay: immunoSEQ multiplex PCR; the TCRdb copy retains only in-frame clones and omits some. The sample lists about 2.3 million clones; approximately 93% were seen once. The sample comprised naive CD4+ T cells from PBMCs. The sample's subset: CD45RA+ positively selected. Receptor source: a man aged 18-30 years in good health. Some clones in this sample may be carry-over from other donors' samples.

This clone has just one count. V usage is TRBV15 and J usage is TRBJ1-4; no clear D. V was shortened by 1 base and J by 8 bases, with 8 bases between the two germline ends. The length of the CDR3 is 13 residues. The germline gives CDR1 LNHNV, CDR2 YYDKDF (reference sequence). For the CDR3, the DNA is TGTGCCACCAGCAGAGTTGCCACCGAAAAACTGTTTTTT. Translating gives CATSRVATEKLFF.

The rearrangement links TRBV30 to TRBJ2-7; D may match TRBD1 or TRBD2 (5 bases each). Germline CDR1 and CDR2: GTSNPN and SVGIG (reference sequence). The CDR3 sequence is 15 residues long. V was shortened by 5 bases and J by 3 bases, with 20 bases between the two germline ends. CDR3 sequence reads: CAWVPTGTANYEQYF. The DNA of the CDR3 is TGTGCCTGGGTCCCGACCGGGACCGCGAACTACGAGCAGTACTTC.

A single count supports this clone. V is TRBV29-1 and J is TRBJ2-7; 9 bases line up with TRBD2. With 4 bases clipped from V and 1 base from J, the junction kept 2 bases outside the gene matches. CDR1 SQVTM and CDR2 ANQGSEA come from the germline V gene. The CDR3 spans 13 residues. The CDR3 nucleotides read TGCAGCGTTGCGGGACTAGCTTCCTACGAGCAGTACTTC. Translating it yields CSVAGLASYEQYF.

With regard to this clone: One junction end disagrees with the germline gene, perhaps due to a read error. The V call is TRBV11-3, the J call TRBJ2-7, with D tentatively TRBD2 (5 bases). Germline assignment: CDR1 SGHNT and CDR2 YENEEA. The CDR3 consists of 12 residues. CDR3 sequence: CASSLGGLPPFF. The CDR3 region has the DNA TGTGCCAGCAGCTTAGGAGGACTCCCTCCTTTCTTC.

The V and J genes are TRBV28 and TRBJ1-5, with no clear D. CDR1 MDHEN and CDR2 SYDVKM come from the germline V gene. Trimming removed 9 bases at V and 4 bases at J, with 22 bases between. This CDR3 region has 16 residues. CDR3 amino acids: CASLKPGPSVNQPQHF. In nucleotides, the CDR3 is TGTGCCAGTCTAAAACCGGGCCCCTCAGTTAATCAGCCCCAGCATTTT.

The chain has TRBV5-4 and TRBJ2-1; D possibly corresponds to TRBD2 (6 bases). Germline V CDR1 and CDR2: SGHNT, YYREEE (reference sequence). The CDR3 is made up of 16 amino acids. Trimming removed 2 bases from V and 0 bases from J, with 12 bases in between. Here the CDR3 reads CASSFGGTSSYNEQFF. The CDR3 DNA reads TGTGCCAGCAGCTTTGGGGGGACCAGCTCCTACAATGAGCAGTTCTTC.

The V gene is TRBV4-1, the J gene TRBJ1-5; D possibly corresponds to TRBD1 (5 bases). With 0 bases removed from V and 7 bases from J, the gap between germline ends came to 25 bases. Germline assignment: CDR1 MGHRA and CDR2 YSYEKL. The length of the CDR3 is 19 residues. As DNA, the CDR3 is TGCGCCAGCAGCCAAGATCTATCATGGGCCGGCAGGGCGGACCAGCCCCAGCATTTT. It codes for CASSQDLSWAGRADQPQHF.

The chain joins TRBV7-9 to TRBJ2-1; perhaps D is TRBD1 or TRBD2 (5 bases each). Germline-derived CDR1 and CDR2 are SEHNR and FQNEAQ (reference sequence). The CDR3 runs to 14 residues. V lost 8 bases to trimming and J lost 0 bases, with 11 bases between them. The CDR3 sequence is CASPEGSSYNEQFF. Written as DNA, the CDR3 is TGTGCCAGCCCCGAGGGGAGCTCCTACAATGAGCAGTTCTTC.

V and J are TRBV7-2 and TRBJ2-3; D unresolved. Germline loops: CDR1 SGHTA, CDR2 FQGNSA. This CDR3 comprises 17 residues. Deletions cut 7 bases from V and 3 bases from J, with 23 bases between. CDR3: CASTQLGWGSETDTQYF. The CDR3 DNA sequence: TGTGCCAGCACCCAACTCGGGTGGGGAAGTGAGACAGATACGCAGTATTTT.

V is TRBV28 and J is TRBJ1-3; D is ambiguous. Germline CDR1 is MDHEN and CDR2 is SYDVKM. The CDR3 is 13 amino acids. Trimming left V 7 bases short and J 2 bases short, with 9 bases between. The CDR3 here is CASMEAPGNTIYF. CDR3 DNA: TGTGCCAGCATGGAAGCCCCTGGAAACACCATATATTTT.

This chain joins TRBV5-5 and TRBJ2-2; 10 bases are a match to TRBD1. Germline values: CDR1 SGHKS, CDR2 YYEKEE (reference sequence). The V and J ends lost 4 bases and 10 bases, in that order; junction bases with no gene match: 4. This CDR3 is built from 13 residues. CDR3: CASSVTGGLELFF. The CDR3 coding sequence is TGTGCCAGCAGCGTGACAGGGGGCTTGGAGCTGTTTTTT.

This chain uses TRBV6-5 with TRBJ2-7; no definite D call. Trimming cost V 6 bases and J 3 bases, with 12 bases left between them. CDR3 length equals 13 residues. Germline-derived CDR1 and CDR2 are MNHEY and SVGAGI. The CDR3 nucleotides read TGTGCCAGCAGGTACGGGCCGTTCTACGAGCAGTACTTC. Amino acids: CASRYGPFYEQYF.

This chain's CDR3 is CASSVGQGMEKLFF. The CDR3 DNA follows: TGTGCCAGCAGTGTAGGACAGGGAATGGAAAAACTGTTTTTT. The V call is TRBV2, the J call TRBJ1-4; TRBD1 matches at 8 bases. CDR3 length: 14 amino acids. From germline, CDR1 is SNHLY and CDR2 FYNNEI. V was clipped by 4 bases and J by 8 bases; unmatched bases: 6.

As to this clone: Other DNA sequences from this sample encode an identical CDR3 as well. The rearrangement joins TRBV5-1 to TRBJ1-1, with D perhaps matching TRBD1 (6 bases). This CDR3 region has 15 residues. The germline V and J ends were trimmed by 1 base and 0 bases, with 10 bases remaining between them. In germline, CDR1 is SGHRS, CDR2 YFSETQ. In DNA, the CDR3 is TGCGCCAGCAGCTTGTTGGGACACCTGAACACTGAAGCTTTCTTT. Amino acid sequence: CASSLLGHLNTEAFF.

This clone was counted once. This chain links TRBV7-2 with TRBJ1-2; 11 bases map to TRBD1. In germline, CDR1 is SGHTA, CDR2 FQGNSA. This CDR3 is built from 15 residues. J was trimmed by 8 bases and V by 5 bases; bases with no gene match: 10. CDR3 sequence: CASSITRTGGRGYTF. CDR3 nucleotide sequence: TGTGCCAGCAGCATAACAAGGACAGGGGGCCGCGGCTACACCTTC. The whole variable domain, remainder taken from reference TRBV7-2 and TRBJ1-2, is GAGVSQSPSNKVTEKGKDVELRCDPISGHTALYWYRQSLGQGLEFLIYFQGNSAPDKSGLPSDRFSAERTGGSVSTLTIQRTQQEDSAVYLCASSITRTGGRGYTFGSGTRLTVV.

The chain links TRBV28 to TRBJ1-1; possibly TRBD1 for D (5 bases). V was clipped by 4 bases and J by 10 bases, with 19 bases between them. The CDR3 covers 14 residues. Per germline, CDR1 MDHEN and CDR2 SYDVKM. The CDR3 nucleotides read TGTGCCAGCAGTTCCCCAGGGTCCGTTCGGAGAGCTTTCTTT. Translation gives CASSSPGSVRRAFF.

The J gene is TRBJ1-3, the V gene TRBV6-1; 7 nucleotides agree with TRBD1. Germline CDR1 MNHNS, CDR2 SASEGT. The CDR3 covers 15 residues. J was trimmed by 0 bases and V by 11 bases; bases with no gene match: 10. CDR3 in DNA: TGTGCCCATCCAAGGACAGGCGGCTCTGGAAACACCATATATTTT. This sequence encodes CAHPRTGGSGNTIYF.

The genes are TRBV7-3 and TRBJ1-1; D uncertain. There are 15 residues in the CDR3. V was shortened by 1 base and J by 0 bases, with 9 bases between the two germline ends. Germline CDR1 and CDR2: SGHTA and FQGTGA. The chain's CDR3 is CASSLIAGLNTEAFF. In DNA form, the CDR3 reads TGTGCCAGCAGCTTAATCGCAGGTTTGAACACTGAAGCTTTCTTT.

CDR3 DNA sequence: TGCGCCAGCAGCTTGGATCAGGGCGAAAAACTGTTTTTT. Translated, it gives CASSLDQGEKLFF. J is TRBJ1-4 and V is TRBV5-1; possible D gene TRBD1, 5 bases. CDR1 and CDR2 (germline): SGHRS, YFSETQ. This CDR3 is built from 13 residues. V lost 0 bases and J lost 8, with 8 bases in between.

The rearrangement joins TRBV30 to TRBJ1-5; 7 bases line up with TRBD1. CDR1 is GTSNPN and CDR2 is SVGIG in the germline V gene (reference sequence). The CDR3 totals 15 residues. V was clipped by 2 bases and J by 4 bases; unmatched bases: 8. The CDR3 sequence is CAWSIQGSVNQPQHF. CDR3 nucleotide sequence: TGTGCCTGGAGTATACAGGGGTCCGTTAATCAGCCCCAGCATTTT.

This chain connects TRBV11-2 to TRBJ2-3; unclear D gene. This CDR3 has 12 amino acids. Germline assignment: CDR1 SGHAT and CDR2 FQNNGV. Trimming removed 5 bases from V and 2 bases from J, with 5 bases in between. The CDR3 DNA sequence: TGTGCCAGCAGCAATCCCACAGATACGCAGTATTTT. Amino acid sequence: CASSNPTDTQYF.

The chain has TRBV19 and TRBJ2-2; 7 bases fit TRBD1. V was pared by 0 bases and J by 8 bases, with 12 bases of the junction left unmatched. This CDR3 comprises 17 residues. In germline, CDR1 is LNHDA, CDR2 SQIVND (reference sequence). This CDR3 reads CASSIDRTGRTQGELFF. The CDR3 coding sequence is TGTGCCAGTAGTATAGACAGGACAGGCCGAACCCAGGGGGAGCTGTTTTTT.

V gene TRBV11-2 combines with J gene TRBJ2-1, with a possible D match to TRBD2 (5 bases). V lost 5 bases, J lost 5 bases, and 10 bases lay in between. CDR1 and CDR2 (germline): SGHAT, FQNNGV. The CDR3 consists of 13 residues. The CDR3 is CASSVGLDNEQFF. CDR3 in DNA: TGTGCCAGCAGCGTCGGACTGGACAATGAGCAGTTCTTC.

The rearrangement joins TRBV27 to TRBJ2-1; 9 bases match TRBD1. The CDR3 is 16 amino acids. J gave up 2 bases and V 5 bases, and 7 bases lay outside the gene matches. CDR1 and CDR2 (germline): MNHEY, SMNVEV (reference sequence). The CDR3 region has the DNA TGTGCCAGCAGTGCCCGGGACAGGGTTCCCTACAATGAGCAGTTCTTC. Translated, it gives CASSARDRVPYNEQFF.

The CDR3 region is CASSAAGVYGYTF. CDR3 nucleotide sequence: TGTGCCAGCAGCGCGGCAGGGGTTTATGGCTACACCTTC. The chain has TRBV7-9 and TRBJ1-2, with TRBD1 as a possible D gene (6 bases). V lost 5 bases and J lost 5, with 12 bases in between. This CDR3 region has 13 residues. The germline CDR1 and CDR2 sequences are SEHNR and FQNEAQ (reference sequence). Filled out from reference TRBV7-9 and TRBJ1-2, the complete variable domain reads DTGVSQNPRHKITKRGQNVTFRCDPISEHNRLYWYRQTLGQGPEFLTYFQNEAQLEKSRLLSDRFSAERPKGSFSTLEIQRTEQGDSAMYLCASSAAGVYGYTFGSGTRLTVV.

The chain joins TRBV9 to TRBJ2-5; D ambiguous. V lost 4 bases and J lost 2, with 21 bases in between. Looked up from germline, CDR1 is SGDLS and CDR2 is YYNGEE. The CDR3 is 17 amino acids. Written as DNA, the CDR3 is TGTGCCAGCAGCCTTGGCCCATACCAAGAAGTGCAAGAGACCCAGTACTTC. Amino acids: CASSLGPYQEVQETQYF.

The rearrangement links TRBV5-1 to TRBJ2-7; D is undetermined. The CDR3 length is 16 residues. From germline, CDR1 is SGHRS and CDR2 YFSETQ. Trimming shortened V by 4 bases and J by 5 bases, and 22 bases separated the two germline ends. Here the CDR3 reads CASSRLSRIQADEQYF. For the CDR3, the DNA is TGCGCCAGCAGCCGTCTATCCAGGATCCAGGCGGACGAGCAGTACTTC.

The table lists this clone with a few counts. This chain uses TRBV30 with TRBJ1-5; D not certain. The ends were cut back, 0 bases at V and 5 bases at J, with 14 bases in the middle. Germline V gene lookup returns CDR1 GTSNPN and CDR2 SVGIG (reference sequence). The CDR3 is 15 residues long. This chain's CDR3 is CAWSVPTVGDQPQHF. DNA for the CDR3: TGTGCCTGGAGTGTACCGACGGTTGGGGATCAGCCCCAGCATTTT.